The 13 T cell receptor beta chains in this list originate from one sample, sequenced in a study of CD8 T cells in ankylosing spondylitis. TCRdb reanalysed the 5' RACE reads using MiXCR and keeps one entry per CDR3 protein. Of some 340,000 distinct CDR3 sequences in the sample, about 15% were seen once. Sequenced material: blood, either unsorted or a sorted T cell fraction (not recorded which). The receptors stem from a male donor with ankylosing spondylitis or in good health (not recorded which).

This chain links TRBV3-1 with TRBJ2-7; 12 nucleotides line up with TRBD2. From germline, CDR1 is LGHDT and CDR2 YNNKEL (reference sequence). J lost 5 bases, V lost 4 bases, and 12 bases had no gene match. The CDR3 consists of 17 residues. CDR3 coding DNA: TGTGCCAGCAGCCTTCAGTCCGGACTAGCGGGAAATAACGAGCAGTACTTC. This codes for CASSLQSGLAGNNEQYF.

This clonotype came up a few times. The chain employs TRBV3-1 and TRBJ2-1; D is undetermined. Trimming left V 2 bases short and J 9 bases short, with 11 bases between. CDR1 and CDR2 from the germline V gene are LGHDT and YNNKEL (reference sequence). There are 13 residues in the CDR3. The CDR3, as DNA: TGTGCCAGCAGCCAAAATCCCCACGGTGAGCAGTTCTTC. It codes for CASSQNPHGEQFF.

The rearrangement links TRBV7-2 to TRBJ1-1; TRBD1 agrees at 7 bases. Germline V gene data show CDR1 as SGHTA and CDR2 as FQGNSA. The CDR3 has 14 amino acids. J lost 3 bases, V lost 6 bases, and 7 bases had no gene match. In nucleotides, the CDR3 is TGTGCCAGCAGAACAGGGGTAGGGGACACTGAAGCTTTCTTT. Translation gives CASRTGVGDTEAFF.

This clonotype qualifies as medium-sized. The V gene is TRBV4-1, the J gene TRBJ1-1; D is undetermined. Germline V lookup: CDR1 MGHRA, CDR2 YSYEKL. Trimming shortened V by 6 bases and J by 2 bases, and 13 bases separated the two germline ends. The CDR3 consists of 14 residues. CDR3 amino acids: CASRGPLINTEAFF. CDR3 DNA: TGCGCCAGCAGAGGACCGCTGATTAACACTGAAGCTTTCTTT.

The J gene is TRBJ2-1, the V gene TRBV5-1, with D possibly called TRBD1 or TRBD2 (5 bases each). CDR1 and CDR2 (germline): SGHRS, YFSETQ. The CDR3 runs to 15 residues. The V and J ends lost 2 bases and 6 bases respectively, with 15 bases between them. CDR3 nucleotide sequence: TGCGCCAGCAGCTTAGGGATTGAGAGGGGCAATGAGCAGTTCTTC. Translation: CASSLGIERGNEQFF.

This chain joins TRBV5-1 and TRBJ2-3; 7 bases are a match to TRBD2. With V trimmed by 4 bases and J by 4 bases, 9 bases remained unmatched. Per the germline V gene, CDR1 is SGHRS and CDR2 is YFSETQ. This CDR3 has 15 residues. The CDR3 region is CASSPTMGGADTQYF. The DNA for the CDR3 is TGCGCCAGCAGCCCCACGATGGGAGGGGCAGATACGCAGTATTTT. The full variable domain, completed using reference TRBV5-1 and TRBJ2-3, is KAGVTQTPRYLIKTRGQQVTLSCSPISGHRSVSWYQQTPGQGLQFLFEYFSETQRNKGNFPGRFSGRQFSNSRSEMNVSTLELGDSALYLCASSPTMGGADTQYFGPGTRLTVL.

Written as DNA, the CDR3 is TGTGCCAGCAGCCAAGGGACAGGGGCGGCCGGGGAGCTGTTTTTT. Translated, it gives CASSQGTGAAGELFF. The chain couples TRBV3-1 to TRBJ2-2, with 9 bases lining up with TRBD1. CDR3 length: 15 residues. Trimming took 1 base from V and 6 from J; bases not matched to a gene: 3. Germline V gene sequence: CDR1 LGHDT, CDR2 YNNKEL (reference sequence).

There are a few counts of this clonotype. The gene calls are TRBV12-3 or TRBV12-4 and TRBJ1-4; 7 positions match TRBD1. This CDR3 has 13 residues. V trimming: 3 bases; J trimming: 7 bases; junction bases outside the gene matches: 2. The CDR3 DNA sequence: TGTGCCAGCAGTTTCAGGGGGGGTGAAAAACTGTTTTTT. Translation: CASSFRGGEKLFF.

CDR3 DNA: TGCAGCCCCGGACTGGATCCGAACACTGAAGCTTTCTTT. Translating it yields CSPGLDPNTEAFF. The chain links TRBV29-1 to TRBJ1-1; D unclear. V was trimmed by 8 bases and J by 1 base, leaving 14 bases between them. The CDR3 contains 13 residues. The germline V gene encodes CDR1 SQVTM and CDR2 ANQGSEA.

This clonotype came up a few times. The chain joins TRBV29-1 to TRBJ1-2; 7 nucleotides line up with TRBD1. From germline, CDR1 is SQVTM and CDR2 ANQGSEA. The V gene end was trimmed by 7 bases and the J gene end by 5 bases; junction bases not matched to a gene: 10. The CDR3 runs to 13 residues. CDR3 loop: CSATTGVGYGYTF. CDR3 nucleotide sequence: TGCAGCGCTACTACAGGGGTAGGGTATGGCTACACCTTC.

This clonotype was detected a few times. This chain links TRBV9 with TRBJ1-6, with D possibly matching TRBD1 (5 bases). With 0 bases removed from V and 7 bases from J, the gap between germline ends came to 20 bases. CDR1 is SGDLS and CDR2 is YYNGEE in the germline V gene. This CDR3 is 18 amino acids long. The CDR3 protein is CASSVADWGYRQNSPLHF. The CDR3 coding sequence is TGTGCCAGCAGCGTAGCGGACTGGGGGTATCGGCAGAATTCACCCCTCCACTTT.

The V and J genes are TRBV5-6 and TRBJ2-3; 7 bases map to TRBD2. Losses at the gene ends were 4 bases for V and 5 bases for J; bases not matched to a gene: 10. This CDR3 region has 15 residues. CDR1 and CDR2 (germline): SGHDT, YYEEEE. CDR3 residues: CASSKSGVSGDTQYF. CDR3 coding DNA: TGTGCCAGCAGCAAGAGCGGGGTCTCCGGAGATACGCAGTATTTT.

This clonotype was picked up many times. The J gene is TRBJ1-2, the V gene TRBV11-2; TRBD1 matches 9 bases. J lost 8 bases, V lost 0 bases, and 7 bases had no gene match. The germline gives CDR1 SGHAT, CDR2 FQNNGV. The CDR3 loop spans 15 amino acids. In nucleotides, the CDR3 is TGTGCCAGCAGCTTAGAAGGGACAGGGTGGTACGGCTACACCTTC. Its protein product is CASSLEGTGWYGYTF.